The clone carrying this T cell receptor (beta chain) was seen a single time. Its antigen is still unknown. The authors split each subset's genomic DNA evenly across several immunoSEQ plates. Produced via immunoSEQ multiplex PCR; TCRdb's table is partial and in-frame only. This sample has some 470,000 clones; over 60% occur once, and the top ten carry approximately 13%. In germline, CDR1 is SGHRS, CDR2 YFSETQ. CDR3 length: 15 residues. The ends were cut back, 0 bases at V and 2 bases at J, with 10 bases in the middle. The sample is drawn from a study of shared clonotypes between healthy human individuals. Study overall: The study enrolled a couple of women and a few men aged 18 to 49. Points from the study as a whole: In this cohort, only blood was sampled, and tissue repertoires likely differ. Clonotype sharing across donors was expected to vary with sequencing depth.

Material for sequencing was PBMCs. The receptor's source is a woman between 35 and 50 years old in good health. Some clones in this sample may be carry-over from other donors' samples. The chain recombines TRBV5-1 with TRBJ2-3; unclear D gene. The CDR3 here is CASSLEGALTDTQYF. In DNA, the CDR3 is TGCGCCAGCAGCTTGGAGGGTGCCCTCACAGATACGCAGTATTTT.